Reported below is one T cell receptor (beta chain). This CDR3 is built from 13 residues. CDR1 KGHSH and CDR2 LQKENI come from the germline V gene. The ends were cut back, 1 base at V and 6 bases at J, with 7 bases in the middle. This specimen belongs to a study of blood T cell repertoires in COVID-19. Study summary: Donors in the United States, Italy and Spain gave samples during acute or convalescent COVID-19. The cDNA or gDNA used as material had been derived from T cells, B-cell-depleted T cells, or PBMCs.

TCRdb's copy holds only in-frame clones and misses some; the assay was immunoSEQ multiplex PCR. The sample records roughly 55,000 clones, 78% being singletons. Sequenced input: peripheral blood. The clonotype comes from an elderly man with acute or convalescent COVID-19. The chain employs TRBV18 and TRBJ1-5; no reliable D call. This CDR3 reads CASSPLRGQPQHF. CDR3 coding DNA: TGTGCCAGCTCACCACTTCGGGGTCAGCCCCAGCATTTT.